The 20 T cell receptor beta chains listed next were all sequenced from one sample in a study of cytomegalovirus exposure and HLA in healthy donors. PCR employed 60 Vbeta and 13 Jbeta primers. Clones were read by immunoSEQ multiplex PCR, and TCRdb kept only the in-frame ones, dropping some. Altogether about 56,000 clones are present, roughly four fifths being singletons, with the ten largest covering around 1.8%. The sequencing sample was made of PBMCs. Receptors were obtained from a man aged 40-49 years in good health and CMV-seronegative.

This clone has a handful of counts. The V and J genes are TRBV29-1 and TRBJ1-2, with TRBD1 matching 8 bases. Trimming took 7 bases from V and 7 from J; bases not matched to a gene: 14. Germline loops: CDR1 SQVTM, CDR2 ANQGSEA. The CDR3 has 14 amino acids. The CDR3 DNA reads TGCAGCGCCCGTCAGGCCAGGGGGCATGGTGGCTACACCTTC. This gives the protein CSARQARGHGGYTF. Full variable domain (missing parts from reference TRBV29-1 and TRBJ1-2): SAVISQKPSRDICQRGTSLTIQCQVDSQVTMMFWYRQQPGQSLTLIATANQGSEATYESGFVIDKFPISRPNLTFSTLTVSNMSPEDSSIYLCSARQARGHGGYTFGSGTRLTVV.

The chain's CDR3 is CASSIVETGGGQPQHF. The CDR3 DNA reads TGTGCCAGTAGTATAGTCGAAACAGGGGGCGGTCAGCCCCAGCATTTT. This chain connects TRBV19 to TRBJ1-5; 9 positions match TRBD1. The junction had 7 bases not matched to a gene; V was cut back by 1 base and J by 6 bases. CDR1 and CDR2 from the germline V gene are LNHDA and SQIVND (reference sequence). CDR3 size: 16 residues. Using reference TRBV19 and TRBJ1-5 for the parts outside the CDR3, the full variable domain is DGGITQSPKYLFRKEGQNVTLSCEQNLNHDAMYWYRQDPGQGLRLIYYSQIVNDFQKGDIAEGYSVSREKKESFPLTVTSAQKNPTAFYLCASSIVETGGGQPQHFGDGTRLSIL.

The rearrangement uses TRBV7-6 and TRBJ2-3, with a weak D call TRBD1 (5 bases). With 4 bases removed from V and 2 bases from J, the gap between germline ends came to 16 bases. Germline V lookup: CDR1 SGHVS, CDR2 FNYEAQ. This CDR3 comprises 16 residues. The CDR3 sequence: CASSSLGRDLTDTQYF. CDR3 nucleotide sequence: TGTGCCAGCAGCTCTTTGGGGCGAGACCTCACAGATACGCAGTATTTT.

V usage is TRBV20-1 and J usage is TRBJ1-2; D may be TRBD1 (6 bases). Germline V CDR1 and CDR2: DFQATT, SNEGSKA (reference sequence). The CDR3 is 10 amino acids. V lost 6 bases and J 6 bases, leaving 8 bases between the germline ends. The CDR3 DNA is TGCAGTGCCCGGGACAATGGCTACACCTTC. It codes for CSARDNGYTF.

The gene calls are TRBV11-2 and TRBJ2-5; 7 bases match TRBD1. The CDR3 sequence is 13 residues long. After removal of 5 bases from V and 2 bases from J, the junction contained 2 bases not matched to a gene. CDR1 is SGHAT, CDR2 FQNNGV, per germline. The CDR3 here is CASSRGQQETQYF. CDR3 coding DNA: TGTGCCAGCAGCCGGGGACAGCAAGAGACCCAGTACTTC.

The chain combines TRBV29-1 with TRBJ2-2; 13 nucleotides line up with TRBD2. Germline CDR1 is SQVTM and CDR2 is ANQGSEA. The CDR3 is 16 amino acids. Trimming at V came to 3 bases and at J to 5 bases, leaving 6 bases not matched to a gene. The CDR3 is CSVDNRLAGGTGELFF. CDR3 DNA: TGCAGCGTTGATAACCGACTAGCGGGGGGAACCGGGGAGCTGTTTTTT.

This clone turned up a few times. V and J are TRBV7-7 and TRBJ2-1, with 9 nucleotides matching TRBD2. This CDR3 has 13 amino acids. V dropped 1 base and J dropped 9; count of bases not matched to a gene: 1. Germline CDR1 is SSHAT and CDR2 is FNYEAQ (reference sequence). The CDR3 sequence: CASSLVAGVEQFF. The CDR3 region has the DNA TGTGCCAGCAGCTTAGTAGCGGGGGTTGAGCAGTTCTTC. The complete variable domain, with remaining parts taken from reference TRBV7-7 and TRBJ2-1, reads GAGVSQSPRYKVTKRGQDVTLRCDPISSHATLYWYQQALGQGPEFLTYFNYEAQPDKSGLPSDRFSAERPEGSISTLTIQRTEQRDSAMYRCASSLVAGVEQFFGPGTRLTVL.

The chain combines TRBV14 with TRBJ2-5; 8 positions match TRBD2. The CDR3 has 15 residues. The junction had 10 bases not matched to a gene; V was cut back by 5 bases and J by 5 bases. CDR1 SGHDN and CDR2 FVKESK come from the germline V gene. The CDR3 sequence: CASSISGAGEETQYF. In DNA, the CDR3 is TGTGCCAGCAGCATTAGCGGGGCCGGGGAGGAGACCCAGTACTTC.

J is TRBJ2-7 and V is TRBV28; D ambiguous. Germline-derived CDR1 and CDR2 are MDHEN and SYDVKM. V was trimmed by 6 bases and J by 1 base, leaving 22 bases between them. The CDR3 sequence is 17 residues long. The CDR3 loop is CASSVGKWPQGSYEQYV. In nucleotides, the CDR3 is TGTGCCAGCAGCGTGGGCAAGTGGCCGCAAGGATCCTACGAGCAGTACGTC.

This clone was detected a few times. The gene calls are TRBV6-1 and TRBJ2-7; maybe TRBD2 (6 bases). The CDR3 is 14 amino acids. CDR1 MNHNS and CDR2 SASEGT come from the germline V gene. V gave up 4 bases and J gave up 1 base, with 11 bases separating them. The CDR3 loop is CASSATLASYEQYV. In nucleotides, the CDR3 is TGTGCCAGCAGTGCTACACTAGCTTCCTACGAGCAGTACGTC.

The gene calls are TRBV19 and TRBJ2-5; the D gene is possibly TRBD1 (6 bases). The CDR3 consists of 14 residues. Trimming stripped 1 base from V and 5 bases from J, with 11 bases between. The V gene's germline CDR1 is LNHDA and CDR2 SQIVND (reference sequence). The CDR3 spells CASSIGRGSETQYF. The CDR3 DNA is TGTGCCAGTAGTATAGGCAGGGGTTCGGAGACCCAGTACTTC.

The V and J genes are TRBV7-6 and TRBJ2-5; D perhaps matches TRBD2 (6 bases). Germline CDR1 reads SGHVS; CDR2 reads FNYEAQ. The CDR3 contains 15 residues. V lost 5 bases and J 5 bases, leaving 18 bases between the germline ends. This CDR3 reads CASSRGTFEAETQYF. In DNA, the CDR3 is TGTGCCAGCAGCCGGGGGACTTTTGAGGCCGAGACCCAGTACTTC.

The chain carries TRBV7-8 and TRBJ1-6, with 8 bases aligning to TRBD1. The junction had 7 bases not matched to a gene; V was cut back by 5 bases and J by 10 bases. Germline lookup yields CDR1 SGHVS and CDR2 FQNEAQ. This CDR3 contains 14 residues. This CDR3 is CASSLNPGGSPLHF. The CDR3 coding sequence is TGTGCCAGCAGCCTCAATCCAGGGGGCTCACCCCTCCACTTT.

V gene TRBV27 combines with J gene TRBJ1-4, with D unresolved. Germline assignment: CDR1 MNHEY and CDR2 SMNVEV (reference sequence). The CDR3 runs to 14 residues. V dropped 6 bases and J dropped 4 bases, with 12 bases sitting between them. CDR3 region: CASRLGVNNEKLFF. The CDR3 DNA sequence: TGTGCCAGCAGGTTGGGCGTGAATAATGAAAAACTGTTTTTT.

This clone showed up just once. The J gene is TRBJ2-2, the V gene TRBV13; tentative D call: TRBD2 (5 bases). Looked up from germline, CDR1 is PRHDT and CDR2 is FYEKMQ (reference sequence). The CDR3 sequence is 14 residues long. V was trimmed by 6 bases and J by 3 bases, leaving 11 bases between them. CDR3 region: CASRTTGDTGELFF. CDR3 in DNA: TGTGCCAGCAGAACTACCGGGGACACCGGGGAGCTGTTTTTT.

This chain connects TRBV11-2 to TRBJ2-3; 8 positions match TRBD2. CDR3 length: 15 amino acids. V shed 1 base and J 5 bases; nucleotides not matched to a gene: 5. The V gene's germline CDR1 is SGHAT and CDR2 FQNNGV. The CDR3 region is CASSLAIGGGDTQYF. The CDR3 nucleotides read TGTGCCAGCAGCTTAGCGATCGGGGGGGGAGATACGCAGTATTTT.

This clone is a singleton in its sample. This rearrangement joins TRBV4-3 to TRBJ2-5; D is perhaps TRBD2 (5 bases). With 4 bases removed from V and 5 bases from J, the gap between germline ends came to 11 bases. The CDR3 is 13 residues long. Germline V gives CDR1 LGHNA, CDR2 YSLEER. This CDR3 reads CASSLHGGETQYF. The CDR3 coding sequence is TGCGCCAGCAGCCTACACGGCGGGGAGACCCAGTACTTC.

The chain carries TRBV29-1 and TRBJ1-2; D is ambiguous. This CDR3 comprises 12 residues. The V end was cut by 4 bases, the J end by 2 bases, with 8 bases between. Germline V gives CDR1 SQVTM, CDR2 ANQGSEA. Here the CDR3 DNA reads TGCAGCGTTGTTAACAGCAACTATGGCTACACCTTC. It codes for CSVVNSNYGYTF.

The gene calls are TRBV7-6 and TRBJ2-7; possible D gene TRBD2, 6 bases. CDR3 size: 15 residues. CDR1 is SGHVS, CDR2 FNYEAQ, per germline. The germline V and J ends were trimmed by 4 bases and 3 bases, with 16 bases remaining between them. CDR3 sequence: CASSSNPGGDYEQYF. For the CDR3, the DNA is TGTGCCAGCAGCTCAAATCCCGGGGGAGACTACGAGCAGTACTTC.

The CDR3 coding sequence is TGCGCCAGCAGCCAATCGGACAGGGCGAACACCGGGGAGCTGTTTTTT. Its protein product is CASSQSDRANTGELFF. The chain has TRBV4-3 and TRBJ2-2; 8 bases align to TRBD1. V shed 2 bases, J shed 0 bases, and the junction held 2 bases outside the gene matches. This CDR3 contains 16 residues. Germline lookup yields CDR1 LGHNA and CDR2 YSLEER.